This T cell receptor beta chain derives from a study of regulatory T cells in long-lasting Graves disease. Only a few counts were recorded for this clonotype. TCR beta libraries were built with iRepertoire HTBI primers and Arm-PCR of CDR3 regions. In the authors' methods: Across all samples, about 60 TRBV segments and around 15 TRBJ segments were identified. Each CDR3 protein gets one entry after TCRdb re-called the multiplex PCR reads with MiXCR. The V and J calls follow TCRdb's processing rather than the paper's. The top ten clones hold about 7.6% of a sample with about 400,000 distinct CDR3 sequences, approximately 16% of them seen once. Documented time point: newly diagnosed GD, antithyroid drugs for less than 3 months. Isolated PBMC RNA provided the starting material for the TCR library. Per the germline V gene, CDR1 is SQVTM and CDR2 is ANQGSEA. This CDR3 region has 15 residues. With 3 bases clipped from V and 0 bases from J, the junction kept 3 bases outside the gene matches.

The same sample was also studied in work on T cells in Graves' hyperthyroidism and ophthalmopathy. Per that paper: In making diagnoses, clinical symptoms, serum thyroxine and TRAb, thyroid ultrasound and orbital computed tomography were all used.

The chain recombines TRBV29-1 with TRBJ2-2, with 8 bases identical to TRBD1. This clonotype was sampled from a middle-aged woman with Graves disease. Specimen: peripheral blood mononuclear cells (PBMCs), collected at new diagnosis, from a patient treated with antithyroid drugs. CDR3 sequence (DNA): TGCAGCGTTGAGGACAGGGTAGCGAACACCGGGGAGCTGTTTTTT. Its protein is CSVEDRVANTGELFF.